Each of the 24 T cell receptor beta chains below was sequenced from the same sample in a study of CD8 T cells in ankylosing spondylitis. Their specific antigens are unknown. General observations from the study: A motif of 7 to 9 highly homologous TCR beta variants was seen as apparently characteristic of ankylosing spondylitis blood.

TCRdb re-derived calls from the 5' RACE reads in MiXCR, one entry per CDR3 protein. The sample carries 670,000 or so distinct CDR3 sequences, around 19% recorded once. What was sequenced was blood, either unsorted or a sorted T cell fraction (not recorded which). All receptors derive from a male donor with ankylosing spondylitis.

The chain combines TRBV6-1 with TRBJ2-3, with TRBD2 matching 9 bases. Trimming cost V 6 bases and J 2 bases; bases outside gene matches: 3. Germline CDR1 MNHNS, CDR2 SASEGT. The CDR3 is 14 amino acids. The CDR3 nucleotides are TGTGCCAGCAGCCCTAGCGGGAACACAGATACGCAGTATTTT. Protein product: CASSPSGNTDTQYF.

This clonotype was picked up many times. The V and J genes are TRBV20-1 and TRBJ2-7, with 9 bases identical to TRBD2. This CDR3 has 17 residues. Trimming took 3 bases from V and 0 from J; bases not matched to a gene: 12. The germline CDR1 and CDR2 sequences are DFQATT and SNEGSKA (reference sequence). DNA for the CDR3: TGCAGTGCTAGTGGGGCTAGCGGGGCTACCACCTCCTACGAGCAGTACTTC. It translates to CSASGASGATTSYEQYF.

This clonotype has a count of ten or more. CDR3 region: CSARRVGVDTQYF. The DNA for the CDR3 is TGCAGTGCTAGACGGGTGGGGGTTGATACGCAGTATTTT. V and J are TRBV20-1 and TRBJ2-3; TRBD1 or TRBD2 may be the D gene (5 bases each). V was shortened by 2 bases and J by 6 bases, with 12 bases between the two germline ends. Germline CDR1 and CDR2: DFQATT and SNEGSKA (reference sequence). There are 13 residues in the CDR3.

The CDR3 sequence: CSARGGGLAGRNNEQFF. The CDR3 DNA follows: TGCAGTGCTAGAGGGGGGGGGCTAGCGGGACGTAACAATGAGCAGTTCTTC. The genes are TRBV20-1 and TRBJ2-1, with 9 bases that match TRBD2. CDR3 size: 17 residues. The trim removed 1 base at V and 5 bases at J, leaving 12 bases unmatched. CDR1 and CDR2 (germline): DFQATT, SNEGSKA (reference sequence).

This clonotype was counted a few times. The CDR3 loop is CASSSGPPWEQYF. In DNA, the CDR3 is TGTGCCAGCAGCTCGGGGCCTCCTTGGGAGCAGTACTTC. V usage is TRBV11-2 and J usage is TRBJ2-7; either TRBD1 or TRBD2 may fit D (5 bases each). The V gene's germline CDR1 is SGHAT and CDR2 FQNNGV. The V and J ends lost 4 bases and 7 bases respectively, with 14 bases between them. This CDR3 spans 13 amino acids. Using reference TRBV11-2 and TRBJ2-7 for the parts outside the CDR3, the full variable domain is EAGVAQSPRYKIIEKRQSVAFWCNPISGHATLYWYQQILGQGPKLLIQFQNNGVVDDSQLPKDRFSAERLKGVDSTLKIQPAKLEDSAVYLCASSSGPPWEQYFGPGTRLTVT.

This clonotype occurred many times. This chain uses TRBV4-3 with TRBJ2-1; no clear D. There are 15 residues in the CDR3. Germline values: CDR1 LGHNA, CDR2 YSLEER. V lost 3 bases and J 0 bases, leaving 9 bases between the germline ends. CDR3 region: CASSQGPNSYNEQFF. Written as DNA, the CDR3 is TGCGCCAGCAGCCAGGGCCCCAACTCCTACAATGAGCAGTTCTTC.

V usage is TRBV6-5 and J usage is TRBJ2-2, with D possibly being TRBD1 (6 bases). The CDR3 is made up of 16 amino acids. Trimming shortened V by 2 bases and J by 4 bases, and 14 bases separated the two germline ends. The V gene's germline CDR1 is MNHEY and CDR2 SVGAGI. The CDR3 DNA follows: TGTGCCAGCAGTTACCTTAGCCAGGGGTCCACCGGGGAGCTGTTTTTT. Residues: CASSYLSQGSTGELFF.

This clonotype was found a few times. The chain employs TRBV29-1 and TRBJ1-2, with a tentative D call TRBD1 (5 bases). Germline lookup yields CDR1 SQVTM and CDR2 ANQGSEA. The CDR3 runs 13 residues. Trimming removed 5 bases from V and 0 bases from J, with 10 bases in between. CDR3 nucleotides: TGCAGCGTTTCCACAGGAACTAACTATGGCTACACCTTC. The encoded protein is CSVSTGTNYGYTF.

A few counts support this clonotype. This chain joins TRBV12-3 or TRBV12-4 and TRBJ1-5, with TRBD1 as a possible D gene (5 bases). The CDR3 sequence is 12 residues long. V lost 6 bases and J 7 bases, leaving 10 bases between the germline ends. CDR3 sequence: CASSSGLQPQHF. The CDR3 DNA sequence: TGTGCCAGCAGCTCAGGGCTCCAGCCCCAGCATTTT.

This clonotype appeared a few times. The CDR3 reads CASSSGQLGETQYF. In DNA form, the CDR3 reads TGCGCCAGCAGCTCTGGACAGCTAGGTGAGACCCAGTACTTC. The chain is built from TRBV5-1 and TRBJ2-5; D perhaps matches TRBD1 (6 bases). The CDR3 runs to 14 residues. The ends were cut back, 3 bases at V and 5 bases at J, with 14 bases in the middle. Germline V gene sequence: CDR1 SGHRS, CDR2 YFSETQ.

This chain links TRBV5-5 with TRBJ2-1; TRBD2 aligns across 7 bases. Unmatched junction bases numbered 18, after V lost 5 bases and J lost 10 bases. This CDR3 is built from 16 residues. Germline CDR1 SGHKS, CDR2 YYEKEE (reference sequence). CDR3 region: CASRRQLALDSIEQFF. CDR3 coding DNA: TGTGCCAGCAGGCGCCAACTAGCGCTCGACTCGATCGAGCAGTTCTTC.

The chain recombines TRBV15 with TRBJ2-1; 8 bases fit TRBD1. The CDR3 is made up of 14 amino acids. With V trimmed by 4 bases and J by 5 bases, 4 bases remained unmatched. Germline V gene data show CDR1 as LNHNV and CDR2 as YYDKDF (reference sequence). Here the CDR3 DNA reads TGTGCCACCAGCACGGACAGGGACAACAATGAGCAGTTCTTC. Its protein is CATSTDRDNNEQFF.

In this sample, this clonotype turned up a few times. The J gene is TRBJ2-2, the V gene TRBV12-3 or TRBV12-4; 7 bases map to TRBD2. There are 16 residues in the CDR3. The junction had 12 bases not matched to a gene; V was cut back by 7 bases and J by 4 bases. CDR3 nucleotides: TGTGCCAGCATTCTCTGGGGGGGACGCTCCACCGGGGAGCTGTTTTTT. This gives the protein CASILWGGRSTGELFF.

This clonotype was observed at least ten times. The rearrangement uses TRBV5-1 and TRBJ1-2; the D gene could be TRBD1 or TRBD2 (5 bases each). Matching the DNA end better, TRBJ2-4 makes the J call doubtful. CDR1 SGHRS and CDR2 YFSETQ come from the germline V gene. This CDR3 has 14 amino acids. CDR3: CASSLAGTAWDQYF. CDR3 sequence (DNA): TGCGCCAGCAGCTTGGCCGGGACGGCCTGGGATCAGTACTTC.

Comments on this clonotype: Sequence at one end of the junction differs from germline and may be a read error. The chain combines TRBV5-1 with TRBJ2-7, with 9 bases fitting TRBD1. This CDR3 comprises 10 residues. Germline CDR1 reads SGHRS; CDR2 reads YFSETQ. The CDR3 here is CASSHGTGLF. The CDR3 DNA follows: TGCGCCAGCAGCCACGGGACAGGGTTATTC.

The V call is TRBV12-3 or TRBV12-4, the J call TRBJ2-1; D tentatively fits TRBD1 or TRBD2 (6 bases each). Trimming stripped 6 bases from V and 6 bases from J, with 12 bases between. This CDR3 spans 13 amino acids. The DNA for the CDR3 is TGTGCCAGCAGGGGGGGCGACCGCAATGAGCAGTTCTTC. Its translation: CASRGGDRNEQFF.

This clonotype was counted only a few times. V gene TRBV14 combines with J gene TRBJ2-1; D may correspond to TRBD1 or TRBD2 (6 bases each). The CDR3 is 15 residues long. Germline V gives CDR1 SGHDN, CDR2 FVKESK. V lost 3 bases and J 10 bases, leaving 19 bases between the germline ends. The CDR3 region has the DNA TGTGCCAGCAGCCACCGGGACTTTCGAGGGGGGGAGCAGTTCTTC. It yields the protein CASSHRDFRGGEQFF.

This chain joins TRBV20-1 and TRBJ2-1; D may correspond to TRBD1 or TRBD2 (5 bases each). Germline CDR1 reads DFQATT; CDR2 reads SNEGSKA (reference sequence). V was clipped by 4 bases and J by 5 bases, with 15 bases between them. The CDR3 has 14 residues. CDR3 in amino acids: CSAIYRDQNNEQFF. The CDR3 DNA follows: TGCAGTGCTATATACCGGGACCAGAACAATGAGCAGTTCTTC.

This rearrangement joins TRBV12-5 to TRBJ2-2; no clear D gene. V lost 1 base to trimming and J lost 5 bases, with 8 bases between them. The CDR3 extends over 14 amino acids. CDR1 and CDR2 (germline): LGHNT, FRNRAP. The CDR3 sequence is CASGLGPWTGELFF. The CDR3 region has the DNA TGTGCTAGTGGTTTGGGTCCTTGGACCGGGGAGCTGTTTTTT.

This chain joins TRBV12-3 or TRBV12-4 and TRBJ1-1; D gene uncertain. V was clipped by 6 bases and J by 4 bases, with 12 bases between them. This CDR3 is built from 13 residues. Here the CDR3 reads CASSESSSTEAFF. DNA for the CDR3: TGTGCCAGCAGCGAATCCTCTTCCACTGAAGCTTTCTTT.

This chain connects TRBV12-3 or TRBV12-4 to TRBJ2-7; 9 bases are shared with TRBD1. The CDR3 totals 14 residues. Germline trimming cut 5 bases from V and 5 bases from J; bases unmatched to any gene: 7. The CDR3 DNA reads TGTGCCAGCAGTCCCTCGGACAGGGGAGACGAGCAGTACTTC. It is translated as CASSPSDRGDEQYF.

This clonotype was observed a few times. The chain joins TRBV5-1 to TRBJ2-1; no definite D call. Germline-derived CDR1 and CDR2 are SGHRS and YFSETQ. The CDR3 is 13 residues long. Trimming left V 0 bases short and J 8 bases short, with 9 bases between. DNA for the CDR3: TGCGCCAGCAGCTTGGCCCAGGTATATGAGCAGTTCTTC. This encodes CASSLAQVYEQFF.

This clonotype was observed a handful of times. The chain has TRBV5-1 and TRBJ2-3; the D call may be TRBD1 or TRBD2 (5 bases each). CDR3 length equals 14 residues. Trimming removed 0 bases from V and 6 bases from J, with 11 bases in between. Germline V gene sequence: CDR1 SGHRS, CDR2 YFSETQ. The CDR3 sequence is CASSLADEGDTQYF. DNA for the CDR3: TGCGCCAGCAGCTTGGCAGACGAGGGGGATACGCAGTATTTT.

The V call is TRBV6-1, the J call TRBJ2-7; maybe TRBD1 (5 bases). Looked up from germline, CDR1 is MNHNS and CDR2 is SASEGT. The CDR3 consists of 14 residues. V was clipped by 4 bases and J by 5 bases, with 15 bases between them. Written as DNA, the CDR3 is TGTGCCAGCAGTGCTGGACACCTAGGCAACGAGCAGTACTTC. Encoded protein: CASSAGHLGNEQYF.